The rows below give T cell receptor beta chains drawn from one sample of a study of blood T cell repertoires in COVID-19. Repertoires were generated with immunoSEQ multiplex PCR, while TCRdb's copy carries only in-frame clones and drops some. The repertoire consists of around 300,000 clones, with just under 90% occurring once and the leading ten covering under 2.5%. The sample was PBMCs or T cells enriched from blood (not recorded which). These TCRs come from a woman aged 55-69 years who had recovered from COVID-19. Each CDR3 is given with its conserved first and last residue. A D gene is named only where the DNA matches it firmly. Clone sizes are given selectively: once, few, many, or a class where the clone is expanded.

d_call j_call v_call clone_size cdr3_nt cdr3_aa
TRBD1 TRBJ1-6 TRBV5-1 . TGCGCCAGCAGGGAACAGGGGATTCGGAATTCACCCCTCCACTTT CASREQGIRNSPLHF
TRBD2 TRBJ2-5 TRBV27 . TGTGCCAGCAGTTTAAGGCTAGCGGGGCTTCAAGAGACCCAGTACTTC CASSLRLAGLQETQYF
TRBD1 TRBJ2-1 TRBV7-3 . TGTGCCACCTCCTTAGGGGGCCGCCGCGGGGAGCAGTTCTTC CATSLGGRRGEQFF
. TRBJ2-1 TRBV19 . TGTGCCAGTATTCCGGGTTCCAAGGGGATAAATGAGCAGTTCTTC CASIPGSKGINEQFF
TRBD2 TRBJ2-2 TRBV27 once TGTGCCAGCAGTTTCATCGCTAGCGGGTATTCAGCCGGGGACACCGGGGAGCTGTTTTTT CASSFIASGYSAGDTGELFF
. TRBJ1-2 TRBV28 . TGTGCCAGCAGTTTGCAGCGTCTCTATGGCTACACCTTC CASSLQRLYGYTF
. TRBJ2-1 TRBV7-8 . TGTGCCAGCAGCTTTGCGGTCTCCTACAATGAGCAGTTCTTC CASSFAVSYNEQFF
. TRBJ1-3 TRBV5-4 . TGTGCCAGCAGCTTAGACCCCGGGGGCTCTGGAAACACCATATATTTT CASSLDPGGSGNTIYF
TRBD1 TRBJ2-3 TRBV5-5 . TGTGCCAGCAGCTTGCGGACAGGTACAGATACGCAGTATTTT CASSLRTGTDTQYF
. TRBJ2-2 TRBV6-4 . TGTGCCAGCAGTGAAGCGGACACCGGGGAGCTGTTTTTT CASSEADTGELFF